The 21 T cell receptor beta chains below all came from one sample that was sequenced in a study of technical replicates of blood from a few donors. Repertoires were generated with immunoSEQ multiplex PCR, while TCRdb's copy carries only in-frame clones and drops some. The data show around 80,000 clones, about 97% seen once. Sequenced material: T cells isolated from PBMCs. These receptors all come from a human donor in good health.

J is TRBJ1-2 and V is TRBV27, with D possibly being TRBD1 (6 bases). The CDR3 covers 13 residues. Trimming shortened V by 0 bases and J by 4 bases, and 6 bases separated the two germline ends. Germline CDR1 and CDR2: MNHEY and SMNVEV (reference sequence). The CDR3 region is CASSLSGAYGYTF. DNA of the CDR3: TGTGCCAGCAGTTTATCGGGGGCCTATGGCTACACCTTC.

CDR3: CAISESGGAATGELFF. CDR3 bases: TGTGCCATCAGTGAGTCGGGCGGGGCAGCCACCGGGGAGCTGTTTTTT. This chain links TRBV10-3 with TRBJ2-2; tentatively, D is TRBD2 (6 bases). Per the germline V gene, CDR1 is ENHRY and CDR2 is SYGVKD. CDR3 length: 16 amino acids. V shed 0 bases and J shed 4 bases, with 12 bases lying between them.

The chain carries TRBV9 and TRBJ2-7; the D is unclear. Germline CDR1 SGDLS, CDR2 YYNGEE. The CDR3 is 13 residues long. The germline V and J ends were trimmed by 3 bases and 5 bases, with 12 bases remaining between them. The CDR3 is CASSASSRDEQYF. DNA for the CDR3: TGTGCCAGCAGCGCCTCCTCTCGGGACGAGCAGTACTTC.

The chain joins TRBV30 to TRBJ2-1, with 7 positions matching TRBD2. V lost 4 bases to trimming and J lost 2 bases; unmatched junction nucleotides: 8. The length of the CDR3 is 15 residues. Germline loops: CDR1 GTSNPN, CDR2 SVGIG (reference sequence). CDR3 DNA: TGTGCCTGGATGGAAACGGCGGGAGCCTACAATGAGCAGTTCTTC. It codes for CAWMETAGAYNEQFF.

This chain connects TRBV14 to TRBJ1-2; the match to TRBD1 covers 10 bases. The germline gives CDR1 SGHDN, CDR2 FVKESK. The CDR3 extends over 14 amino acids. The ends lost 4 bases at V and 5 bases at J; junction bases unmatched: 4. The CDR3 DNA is TGTGCCAGCAGCCTGACGGGACAGGGGTATGGCTACACCTTC. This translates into CASSLTGQGYGYTF.

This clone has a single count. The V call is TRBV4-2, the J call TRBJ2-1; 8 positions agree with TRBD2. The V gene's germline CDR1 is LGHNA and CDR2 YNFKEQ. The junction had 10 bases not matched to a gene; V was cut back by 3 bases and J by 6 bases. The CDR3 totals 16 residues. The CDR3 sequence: CASSHPKRELVNEQFF. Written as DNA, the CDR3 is TGTGCCAGCAGCCATCCTAAGCGGGAGTTGGTCAATGAGCAGTTCTTC.

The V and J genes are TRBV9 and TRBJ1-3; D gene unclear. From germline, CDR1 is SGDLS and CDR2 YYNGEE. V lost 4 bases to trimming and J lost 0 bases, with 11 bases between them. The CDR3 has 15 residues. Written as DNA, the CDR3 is TGTGCCAGCAGCCCCCGTATATTCTCTGGAAACACCATATATTTT. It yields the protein CASSPRIFSGNTIYF.

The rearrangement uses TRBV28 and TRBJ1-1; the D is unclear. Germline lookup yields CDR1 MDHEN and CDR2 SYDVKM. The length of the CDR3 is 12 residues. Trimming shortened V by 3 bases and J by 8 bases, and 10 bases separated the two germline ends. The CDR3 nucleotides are TGTGCCAGCAGTTTCTTCCGGGAAGAAGCTTTCTTT. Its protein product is CASSFFREEAFF.

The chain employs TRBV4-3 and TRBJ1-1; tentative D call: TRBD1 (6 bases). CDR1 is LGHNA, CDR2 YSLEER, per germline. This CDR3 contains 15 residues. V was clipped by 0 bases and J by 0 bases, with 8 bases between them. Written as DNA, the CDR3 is TGCGCCAGCAGCCAAGACCCAGGGGTGAACACTGAAGCTTTCTTT. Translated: CASSQDPGVNTEAFF.

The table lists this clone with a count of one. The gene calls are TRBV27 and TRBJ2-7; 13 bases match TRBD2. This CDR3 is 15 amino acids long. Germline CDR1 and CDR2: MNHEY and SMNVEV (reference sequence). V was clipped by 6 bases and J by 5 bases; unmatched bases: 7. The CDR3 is CASRGRTSGRNEQYF. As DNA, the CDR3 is TGTGCCAGCAGGGGACGGACTAGCGGGAGAAACGAGCAGTACTTC.

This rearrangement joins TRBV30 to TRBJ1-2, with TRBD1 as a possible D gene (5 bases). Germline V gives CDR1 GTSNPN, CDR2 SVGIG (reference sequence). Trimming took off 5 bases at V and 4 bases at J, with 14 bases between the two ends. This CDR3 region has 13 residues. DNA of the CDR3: TGTGCCTGGTGGAGGGACGGAAGCTATGGCTACACCTTC. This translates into CAWWRDGSYGYTF.

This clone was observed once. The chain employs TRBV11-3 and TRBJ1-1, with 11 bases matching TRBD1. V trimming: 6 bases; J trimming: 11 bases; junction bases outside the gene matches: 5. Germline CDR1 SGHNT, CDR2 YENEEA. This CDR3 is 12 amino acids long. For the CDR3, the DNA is TGTGCCAGCAGGCGGACAGGGGGCGCCGCTTTCTTT. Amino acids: CASRRTGGAAFF.

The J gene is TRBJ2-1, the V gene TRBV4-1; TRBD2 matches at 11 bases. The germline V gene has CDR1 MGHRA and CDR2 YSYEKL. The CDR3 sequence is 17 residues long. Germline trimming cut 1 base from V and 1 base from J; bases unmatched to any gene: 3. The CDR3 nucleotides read TGCGCCAGCAGCCAAGTACTAGCGGGAGTTTCCTACAATGAGCAGTTCTTC. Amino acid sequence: CASSQVLAGVSYNEQFF.

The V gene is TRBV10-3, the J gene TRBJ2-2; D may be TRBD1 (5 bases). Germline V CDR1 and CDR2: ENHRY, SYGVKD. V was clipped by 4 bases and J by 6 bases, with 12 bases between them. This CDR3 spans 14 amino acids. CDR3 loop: CAISVGPPAGELFF. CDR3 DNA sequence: TGTGCCATCAGTGTGGGGCCGCCGGCCGGGGAGCTGTTTTTT.

The CDR3 nucleotides are TGTGCCAGTAGTAGCAGACAGGTTAATGAAAAACTGTTTTTT. Translation: CASSSRQVNEKLFF. The J gene is TRBJ1-4, the V gene TRBV19; perhaps TRBD1 as D (6 bases). The V gene lost 4 bases and the J gene lost 4 bases, with 10 bases spanning the gap. Germline lookup yields CDR1 LNHDA and CDR2 SQIVND (reference sequence). The length of the CDR3 is 14 residues.

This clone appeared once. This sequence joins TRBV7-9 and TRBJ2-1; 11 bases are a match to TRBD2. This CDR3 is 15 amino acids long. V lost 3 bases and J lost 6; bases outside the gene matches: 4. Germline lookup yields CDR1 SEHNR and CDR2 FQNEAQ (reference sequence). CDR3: CASSLISGRVNEQFF. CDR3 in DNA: TGTGCCAGCAGCTTGATTAGCGGGAGGGTCAATGAGCAGTTCTTC.

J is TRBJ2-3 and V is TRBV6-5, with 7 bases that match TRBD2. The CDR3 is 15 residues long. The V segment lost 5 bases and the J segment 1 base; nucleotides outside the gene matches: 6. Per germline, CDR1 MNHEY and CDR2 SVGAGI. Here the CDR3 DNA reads TGTGCCAGCAGTATCGGACTAGGTGGCACAGATACGCAGTATTTT. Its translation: CASSIGLGGTDTQYF.

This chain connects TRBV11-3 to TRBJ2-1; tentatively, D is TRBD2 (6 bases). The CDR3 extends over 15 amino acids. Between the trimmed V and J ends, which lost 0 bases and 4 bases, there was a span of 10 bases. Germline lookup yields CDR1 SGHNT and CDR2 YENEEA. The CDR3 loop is CASSLERGLYNEQFF. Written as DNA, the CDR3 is TGTGCCAGCAGCTTAGAACGGGGACTGTACAATGAGCAGTTCTTC.

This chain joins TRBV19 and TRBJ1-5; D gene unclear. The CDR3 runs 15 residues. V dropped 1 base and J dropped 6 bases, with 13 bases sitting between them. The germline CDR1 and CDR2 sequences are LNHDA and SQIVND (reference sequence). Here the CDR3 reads CASSIGVSPGQPQHF. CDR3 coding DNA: TGTGCCAGTAGTATAGGGGTATCCCCGGGTCAGCCCCAGCATTTT.

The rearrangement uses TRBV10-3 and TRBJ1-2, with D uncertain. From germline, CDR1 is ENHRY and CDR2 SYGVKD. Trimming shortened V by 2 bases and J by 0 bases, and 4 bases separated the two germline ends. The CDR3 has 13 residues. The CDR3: CAISEDSNYGYTF. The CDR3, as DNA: TGTGCCATCAGTGAGGACTCTAACTATGGCTACACCTTC.

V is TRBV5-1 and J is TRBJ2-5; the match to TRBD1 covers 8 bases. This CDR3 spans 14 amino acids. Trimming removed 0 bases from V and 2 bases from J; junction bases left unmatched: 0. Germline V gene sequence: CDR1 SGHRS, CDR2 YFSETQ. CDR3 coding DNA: TGCGCCAGCAGCTTGGACAGGGGGCAAGAGACCCAGTACTTC. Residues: CASSLDRGQETQYF.